One and the same sample provided the 5 T cell receptor beta chains below, sequenced in a study of T-cell memory formation after mild COVID-19. TCRdb processed the 5' RACE reads anew with MiXCR; each CDR3 protein has one entry. The table has about 440,000 distinct CDR3 sequences, 20% seen once; the top ten hold around 8%. What was sequenced was PBMCs or a T cell subset sorted from them (not recorded which). The receptors were gathered from an adult woman who had mild COVID-19 (a few samples of this study predate the infection). Cell type and time point are not known.

The chain uses TRBV3-1 and TRBJ1-5; D is unclear. The CDR3 sequence is 14 residues long. Germline CDR1 reads LGHDT; CDR2 reads YNNKEL (reference sequence). V dropped 1 base and J dropped 1 base, with 5 bases sitting between them. The DNA for the CDR3 is TGTGCCAGCAGCCAAGCCCTGAGCAATCAGCCCCAGCATTTT. As protein: CASSQALSNQPQHF.

The V call is TRBV4-3, the J call TRBJ2-3; D gene ambiguous. The V end lost 1 base, the J end lost 3 bases, and 8 bases lay between the germline ends. The CDR3 totals 14 residues. Germline loops: CDR1 LGHNA, CDR2 YSLEER. CDR3 DNA: TGCGCCAGCAGCCAAGCTGACATTACAGATACGCAGTATTTT. Protein sequence: CASSQADITDTQYF.

This clonotype was observed a few times. The chain links TRBV4-1 to TRBJ1-6; D ambiguous. The germline V gene encodes CDR1 MGHRA and CDR2 YSYEKL. The CDR3 spans 15 residues. V lost 0 bases, J lost 6 bases, and 9 bases lay in between. The CDR3 bases are TGCGCCAGCAGCCAAGATAACCTGGGTAATTCACCCCTCCACTTT. It yields the protein CASSQDNLGNSPLHF.

This clonotype appeared a few times. The V call is TRBV29-1, the J call TRBJ2-7; 9 bases fit TRBD2. J was trimmed by 4 bases and V by 4 bases; bases with no gene match: 8. This CDR3 has 14 amino acids. In germline, CDR1 is SQVTM, CDR2 ANQGSEA. CDR3 sequence: CSVAGGRASYEQYF. The CDR3 DNA sequence: TGCAGCGTTGCCGGCGGGAGGGCGAGTTACGAGCAGTACTTC.

DNA of the CDR3: TGTGCCAGCAGCAAAGAGATAACCGGGGAGCTGTTTTTT. It codes for CASSKEITGELFF. The rearrangement joins TRBV6-5 to TRBJ2-2; D gene unclear. V was cut by 6 bases and J by 5 bases, with 10 bases left in between. The germline CDR1 and CDR2 sequences are MNHEY and SVGAGI. This CDR3 has 13 amino acids.